This record covers a single T cell receptor beta chain. This sample is part of a study of low-dose radiotherapy and immunotherapy resistance in tumors. Priming of first-strand cDNA relied on TRAV- and TRBV-specific primers (covering alpha and beta chains). TCRs were amplified for 15 to 25 PCR cycles with a constant-region primer and V-primer adapter. Researchers amplified the isolated mRNA using in vitro transcription. TCRdb redid the calling of the reads with MiXCR, one entry per CDR3 protein. The profile shows 8,500 to 14,000 distinct CDR3 sequences, about 51% of them singletons. Eligible patients bore advanced solid tumors devoid of tumor-infiltrating lymphocytes. This CDR3 region has 13 residues. Trimming shortened V by 2 bases and J by 0 bases, and 4 bases separated the two germline ends. Germline-derived CDR1 and CDR2 are MDHEN and SYDVKM.

The origin of this receptor is a human donor with advanced metastatic prostate, ovarian, gallbladder or colorectal cancer (not recorded which). This table probably holds off-target reads from a library built for another chain. The chain is built from TRBV28 and TRBJ2-5; unclear D gene. The CDR3: CASSLGNQETQYF. The CDR3 DNA sequence: TGTGCCAGCAGTTTAGGGAACCAAGAGACCCAGTACTTC.